The table lists the clone carrying this T cell receptor (beta chain) with a few counts. Its antigen is not known. Researchers reported that TCR beta cDNA libraries carried unique molecular identifiers. TCRdb called the PCR reads again in MiXCR, with one record for every CDR3 protein. This sample has about 160,000 distinct CDR3 sequences, with 35% to 40% found just once. This record belongs to a study of post-analysis software for immune sequencing data. V dropped 3 bases and J dropped 8; count of bases not matched to a gene: 8. The germline CDR1 and CDR2 sequences are DFQATT and SNEGSKA (reference sequence). The CDR3 spans 14 residues. Broader study findings: In multiple sclerosis, normalized Chao1 diversity was significantly below that of controls. Patients used roughly five TRBV segments, including TRBV5-6, TRBV5-1 and TRBV20-1, more often than controls.

This rearrangement joins TRBV20-1 to TRBJ1-2; 11 bases fit TRBD1. Sequences were derived from blood, sampled after autologous hematopoietic stem cell transplantation. The receptor's source is a girl aged 10-17 years with multiple sclerosis. The CDR3 nucleotides are TGCAGTGCTAGCACCGGGACAGGGGGTAAAGGCTACACCTTC. Encoded protein: CSASTGTGGKGYTF.